This T cell receptor (beta chain) was sequenced during a study of radiotherapy plus CTLA-4 blockade in lung cancer. Study-wide results and caveats: Early shifts in blood T cell clones, with interferon-beta, reportedly predicted response best.

About this clone: What it recognizes is unknown.

Trimming pared 1 base from V and 0 bases from J, leaving 10 bases between. The CDR3 is 16 residues long. Germline V lookup: CDR1 MGHRA, CDR2 YSYEKL. Clones were sequenced by immunoSEQ multiplex PCR, and TCRdb holds only the in-frame ones, with some missing. The sample lists some 74,000 clones; roughly 75% were seen once. The sequence derives from a human donor with non-small cell lung cancer who had a complete response to radiotherapy plus ipilimumab. The chain employs TRBV4-1 and TRBJ1-3, with TRBD1 as a possible D gene (5 bases). The sequences come from peripheral blood, collected from a patient treated with radiotherapy plus ipilimumab. The CDR3 DNA follows: TGCGCCAGCAGCCAAGGGGGGTTCTACTCTGGAAACACCATATATTTT. It translates to CASSQGGFYSGNTIYF.